This TCR beta chain was obtained from a study of brain T cells in children with intractable seizures. Study results and limitations: Pre- and post-surgery blood differed in depth, so pre-surgery absences may be undersampling.

Assay: immunoSEQ multiplex PCR; the TCRdb copy retains only in-frame clones and omits some. In the table there are about 340,000 clones, 85% to 95% of which are singletons. Turning to this clone: The antigen is undetermined. At one of its ends the junction is not consistent with the germline gene, which may arise from a read error.

Time point defined: blood from clinic visit 5 months post-surgery; TSC patient then seizure free. Before surgery, patients took at least one anti-epileptic drug. This receptor was obtained from a boy younger than two with tuberous sclerosis and intractable seizures. This specimen consisted of peripheral blood, obtained approximately 5 months after surgery.

Here the CDR3 reads CASREGGDTEAFF. For the CDR3, the DNA is TGTGCCAGCAGGGAAGGGGGGGACACTGAAGCTTTCTTT. The rearrangement joins TRBV6-1 to TRBJ1-1, with D perhaps matching TRBD1 (6 bases). The CDR3 length is 13 residues. The germline V gene encodes CDR1 MNHNS and CDR2 SASEGT.